The 14 T cell receptor beta chains given below trace back to one sample, sequenced in a study of technical replicates of blood from several donors. Method: immunoSEQ multiplex PCR; TCRdb's copy keeps in-frame clones and lacks some. The top ten hold approximately 2.9% of the sample, which has 55,000 to 75,000 clones, 85% to 95% seen once. The sequenced sample consisted of PBMCs. These receptors came from a human donor in good health. Some clones in this sample may be carry-over from other donors' samples.

The chain uses TRBV4-2 and TRBJ2-6, with D maybe TRBD1 (6 bases). The CDR3 loop spans 16 amino acids. In germline, CDR1 is LGHNA, CDR2 YNFKEQ. V was shortened by 0 bases and J by 3 bases, with 9 bases between the two germline ends. CDR3 bases: TGTGCCAGCAGCCAAGATCAGGGGCTTGGGGCCAACGTCCTGACTTTC. Translated: CASSQDQGLGANVLTF.

The CDR3 is CASSIGGRGRNNSPLHF. The CDR3 DNA reads TGTGCCAGTAGTATCGGTGGCAGGGGGCGGAACAATTCACCCCTCCACTTT. The chain employs TRBV19 and TRBJ1-6; 8 bases agree with TRBD1. The germline V gene encodes CDR1 LNHDA and CDR2 SQIVND (reference sequence). The V gene end was trimmed by 3 bases and the J gene end by 7 bases; junction bases not matched to a gene: 11. This CDR3 is built from 17 residues.

The V call is TRBV5-5, the J call TRBJ2-7; 11 nucleotides agree with TRBD1. CDR3 size: 12 residues. V gave up 5 bases and J gave up 6 bases; unmatched junction bases: 1. Looked up from germline, CDR1 is SGHKS and CDR2 is YYEKEE (reference sequence). The CDR3 nucleotides are TGTGCCAGCAGGGGACAGGGGGGCGAGCAGTACTTC. Amino acids: CASRGQGGEQYF. Filled out from reference TRBV5-5 and TRBJ2-7, the complete variable domain reads DAGVTQSPTHLIKTRGQQVTLRCSPISGHKSVSWYQQVLGQGPQFIFQYYEKEERGRGNFPDRFSARQFPNYSSELNVNALLLGDSALYLCASRGQGGEQYFGPGTRLTVT.

This clone turned up a few times. This rearrangement joins TRBV18 to TRBJ1-1, with D perhaps TRBD1 (5 bases). The germline gives CDR1 KGHSH, CDR2 LQKENI. Between the trimmed V and J ends, which lost 5 bases and 0 bases, there was a span of 13 bases. The CDR3 covers 15 residues. CDR3 DNA sequence: TGTGCCAGCTCAGTCCAGGGAGGCGTGAACACTGAAGCTTTCTTT. This encodes CASSVQGGVNTEAFF.

This chain uses TRBV6-5 with TRBJ1-2, with TRBD1 matching over 10 bases. The germline V gene has CDR1 MNHEY and CDR2 SVGAGI. The CDR3 loop spans 15 amino acids. The J segment lost 4 bases and the V segment lost 2 bases, leaving 4 bases of the junction unmatched. The DNA for the CDR3 is TGTGCCAGCAGTTACCCGGGACAGGGGACCTATGGCTACACCTTC. Amino acids: CASSYPGQGTYGYTF.

Only one count was recorded for this clone. The chain carries TRBV11-2 and TRBJ2-1; TRBD2 matches at 10 bases. The CDR3 is made up of 17 amino acids. Germline CDR1 reads SGHAT; CDR2 reads FQNNGV. Losses at the gene ends were 5 bases for V and 1 base for J; bases not matched to a gene: 8. The CDR3 region has the DNA TGTGCCAGCAGCCTACGACTAGCGGGTGTATCCTACAATGAGCAGTTCTTC. This translates into CASSLRLAGVSYNEQFF.

The chain couples TRBV6-5 to TRBJ1-2, with D tentatively TRBD1 (5 bases). Germline V CDR1 and CDR2: MNHEY, SVGAGI. The CDR3 contains 14 residues. V lost 4 bases and J 5 bases, leaving 14 bases between the germline ends. The CDR3, as DNA: TGTGCCAGCAGTTCAGGGTCTTTAGGGTATGGCTACACCTTC. Residues: CASSSGSLGYGYTF.

The rearrangement joins TRBV4-2 to TRBJ2-1; 9 bases are shared with TRBD1. This CDR3 region has 14 residues. The J segment lost 8 bases and the V segment lost 5 bases, leaving 7 bases of the junction unmatched. Germline V gene data show CDR1 as LGHNA and CDR2 as YNFKEQ. The CDR3 region has the DNA TGTGCCAGCAGCGGGACAGGGAGTGTCGATGAGCAGTTCTTC. Its translation: CASSGTGSVDEQFF.

The chain uses TRBV20-1 and TRBJ1-1, with 9 bases that match TRBD1. This CDR3 comprises 11 residues. The germline gives CDR1 DFQATT, CDR2 SNEGSKA (reference sequence). The V gene end was trimmed by 5 bases and the J gene end by 13 bases; junction bases not matched to a gene: 8. The CDR3 nucleotides are TGCAGTGCTCGAGTCCGGGACAGGGTTTTCTTT. This sequence encodes CSARVRDRVFF.

For this clone: Lacking the conserved final phenylalanine or tryptophan, this CDR3 likely reflects a read error. The DNA is omitted, as the CDR3 cannot be located on it reliably, and the CDR3 follows TCRdb's listing. The CDR3 spells CASSPPIGRAHL. V and J are TRBV18 and TRBJ1-2; the table names TRBD1, a call not compared with the DNA. The CDR3 has 12 amino acids, counting both end residues. Germline loops: CDR1 KGHSH, CDR2 LQKENI.

This clone was observed once. The chain has TRBV18 and TRBJ2-7; D might be TRBD2 (6 bases). The CDR3 is 13 residues long. V gave up 4 bases and J gave up 5 bases, with 12 bases separating them. Germline V lookup: CDR1 KGHSH, CDR2 LQKENI. In nucleotides, the CDR3 is TGTGCCAGCTCACGGGACTCTATGGACGAGCAGTACTTC. This translates into CASSRDSMDEQYF.

J is TRBJ1-3 and V is TRBV11-1; D uncertain. Germline lookup yields CDR1 SGHAT and CDR2 FQDESV (reference sequence). V was shortened by 0 bases and J by 2 bases, with 8 bases between the two germline ends. The CDR3 contains 15 residues. This CDR3 is CASSLAAEPGNTIYF. The DNA of the CDR3 is TGTGCCAGCAGCTTAGCGGCGGAGCCTGGAAACACCATATATTTT.

The chain carries TRBV5-1 and TRBJ1-2, with D possibly matching TRBD1 (5 bases). Trimming cost V 1 base and J 8 bases, with 21 bases left between them. CDR1 is SGHRS, CDR2 YFSETQ, per germline. This CDR3 region has 16 residues. CDR3 loop: CASSLKGASPSRGYTF. The CDR3 bases are TGCGCCAGCAGCTTGAAAGGGGCGAGTCCCTCCCGGGGCTACACCTTC.

This chain joins TRBV7-2 and TRBJ1-5, with 8 bases aligning to TRBD1. The CDR3 contains 15 residues. Germline V CDR1 and CDR2: SGHTA, FQGNSA. V lost 6 bases to trimming and J lost 2 bases; unmatched junction nucleotides: 6. The CDR3 bases are TGTGCCAGCAGTTTCCAGGGGGCGGGCAATCAGCCCCAGCATTTT. Translated, it gives CASSFQGAGNQPQHF.